This T cell receptor (beta chain) was captured in a study of preoperative IRX-2 immunotherapy in early breast cancer. Treatment of the sample: preoperative locoregional IRX-2 cytokine immunotherapy. Samples came from a phase Ib trial of preoperative locoregional IRX-2 cytokine immunotherapy. Sequenced by immunoSEQ multiplex PCR; TCRdb stores in-frame clones only, minus some. The sample shows approximately 27,000 clones, 80% to 90% of them seen only once. CDR3 size: 18 residues. The germline V gene encodes CDR1 SGHRS and CDR2 YFSETQ. With 6 bases clipped from V and 1 base from J, the junction kept 18 bases outside the gene matches.

The chain is built from TRBV5-1 and TRBJ1-1; 7 positions agree with TRBD1. Sequences were derived from lymph node tissue, sampled after IRX-2 immunotherapy. The source of this sequence is a human donor with breast cancer. CDR3 amino acids: CASTRVPGTERGNTEAFF. The CDR3, as DNA: TGCGCCAGCACCCGGGTTCCCGGGACAGAAAGGGGGAACACTGAAGCTTTCTTT.